The TCR beta chain under discussion was sequenced for a study of shared clonotypes between healthy human individuals. This clone appeared once. CDR3 length equals 13 residues. Deletions cut 7 bases from V and 5 bases from J, with 15 bases between. Germline V lookup: CDR1 MDHEN, CDR2 SYDVKM. Clones were read by immunoSEQ multiplex PCR, and TCRdb kept only the in-frame ones, dropping some. The sample lists approximately 1,000,000 clones; around 77% were seen once. This chain uses TRBV28 with TRBJ2-7, with no clear D. This TCR derives from a man between 18 and 35 years old in good health. Some clones in this sample may be carry-over from other donors' samples. Sequencing input: memory CD4+ T cells from PBMCs. Sample subset: CD45RA-negative fraction. In DNA form, the CDR3 reads TGTGCCAGCACGTTACCGTTGACGCACGAGCAGTACTTC. It translates to CASTLPLTHEQYF. The variable domain in full, completed from reference TRBV28 and TRBJ2-7, reads DVKVTQSSRYLVKRTGEKVFLECVQDMDHENMFWYRQDPGLGLRLIYFSYDVKMKEKGDIPEGYSVSREKKERFSLILESASTNQTSMYLCASTLPLTHEQYFGPGTRLTVT.